This is a list of T cell receptor beta chains from one sample in a study of shared clonotypes between healthy human individuals. Sequencing was performed with immunoSEQ multiplex PCR; in TCRdb, only in-frame clones are kept and a portion is missing. In the table there are over a million clones, around three quarters of which are singletons. Source material: memory CD4+ T cells from PBMCs. The source of these receptors is a man aged 18 to 29 in good health. Some clones in this sample may be carry-over from other donors' samples. Each CDR3 is given with its conserved first and last residue. D genes are given only for firm matches. Clone size, where shown, is once, few, many, or a class for clones that have expanded.

j_call clone_size v_call d_call cdr3_nt cdr3_aa
TRBJ1-2 - TRBV5-1 - TGCGCCAGCAGCTTGGACCCAAGGAGGGGAGGGGACTATGGCTACACCTTC CASSLDPRRGGDYGYTF
TRBJ2-3 - TRBV11-2 - TGTGCCAGCAGCTTTGTGGCGGGGCCCACAGATACGCAGTATTTT CASSFVAGPTDTQYF
TRBJ2-1 few TRBV21-1 - TGTGCCAGCAGCAAAGGCTCCGGACTAGCGGAATACAATGAGCAGTTCTTC CASSKGSGLAEYNEQFF
TRBJ1-2 - TRBV4-2 - TGTGCCAGCAGCCAAGTAGGGACTAACTATGGCTACACCTTC CASSQVGTNYGYTF
TRBJ2-3 few TRBV7-2 - TGTGCCAGCAGCCCCGTGGGGGACCGCCGGGATACGCAGTATTTT CASSPVGDRRDTQYF
TRBJ2-2 - TRBV18 - TGTGCCAGCTCACCACCGGCAGCGAACACCGGGGAGCTGTTTTTT CASSPPAANTGELFF
TRBJ1-1 - TRBV13 - TGTGCCAGCAGCCGGACAGTTCGTTCTGAAGCTTTCTTT CASSRTVRSEAFF
TRBJ1-2 - TRBV28 - TGTGCCAGCAGACCGGACGGAGCTAACTATGGCTACACCTTC CASRPDGANYGYTF
TRBJ2-5 - TRBV7-9 - TGTGCCAGCAGCCCGACAGGGAGGGAGACCCAGTACTTC CASSPTGRETQYF
TRBJ1-2 - TRBV19 TRBD1 TGTGCCAGTAGTTCTCCGGGACAGGGGTACAATGGCTACACCTTC CASSSPGQGYNGYTF